This T cell receptor (beta chain) was captured in a study of T cell responses to AZD1222 COVID-19 vaccine. Assay used: immunoSEQ multiplex PCR; TCRdb lists only in-frame clones, some missing. The data contain 150,000 or so clones, approximately 87% of them singletons. Study outcomes and limitations: Repertoire sampling occurred only after the peak T cell response. The donor group comprised mostly white British people and more females; the analysis possibly underestimated clonal diversity. Unmutated variant regions are reportedly the target of nearly half of TCRs that are spike-specific.

Germline CDR1 reads SGHTA; CDR2 reads FQGNSA. This CDR3 is built from 12 residues. Trimming shortened V by 5 bases and J by 0 bases, and 2 bases separated the two germline ends. Comment on this clone: The antigen is unknown.

This sequence was found in an adult in good health. The genes are TRBV7-2 and TRBJ2-1, with D uncertain. This specimen was peripheral blood, taken on day 0 of MenACWY control vaccination. The CDR3 coding sequence is TGTGCCAGCAGCCCCTCCTACAATGAGCAGTTCTTC. Protein sequence: CASSPSYNEQFF.